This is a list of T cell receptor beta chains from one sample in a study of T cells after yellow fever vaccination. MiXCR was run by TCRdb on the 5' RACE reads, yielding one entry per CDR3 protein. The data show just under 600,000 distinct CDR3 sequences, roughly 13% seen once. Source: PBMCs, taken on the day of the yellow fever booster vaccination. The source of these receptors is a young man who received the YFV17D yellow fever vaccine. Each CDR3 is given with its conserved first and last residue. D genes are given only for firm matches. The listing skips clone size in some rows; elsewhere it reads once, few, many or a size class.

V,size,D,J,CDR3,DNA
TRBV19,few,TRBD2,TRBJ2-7,CASKEREGLTYEQYF,TGTGCCAGTAAGGAGCGGGAGGGCCTCACCTACGAGCAGTACTTC
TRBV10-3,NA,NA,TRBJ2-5,CAISESGRRETQYF,TGTGCCATCAGTGAGTCGGGCAGGAGAGAGACCCAGTACTTC
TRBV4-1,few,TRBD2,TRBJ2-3,CASSPWASGKTDTQYF,TGCGCCAGCAGCCCGTGGGCTAGCGGGAAAACAGATACGCAGTATTTT
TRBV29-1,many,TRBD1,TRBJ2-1,CSVGQGPKQFF,TGCAGCGTTGGACAGGGACCGAAGCAGTTCTTC
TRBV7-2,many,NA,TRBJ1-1,CASSGGGNTEAFF,TGTGCCAGCAGCGGTGGAGGGAACACTGAAGCTTTCTTT
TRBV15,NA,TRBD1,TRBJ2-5,CATSGYTGVLETQYF,TGTGCCACCAGCGGTTACACAGGGGTTCTAGAGACCCAGTACTTC
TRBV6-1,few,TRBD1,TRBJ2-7,CASNRDRVSYEQYF,TGTGCCAGCAACCGGGACAGGGTTTCCTACGAGCAGTACTTC
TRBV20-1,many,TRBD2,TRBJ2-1,CSAARLAGFYNEQFF,TGCAGTGCTGCCCGACTAGCTGGGTTTTACAATGAGCAGTTCTTC
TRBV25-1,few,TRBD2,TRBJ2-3,CASSAQLGGGTDTQYF,TGTGCCAGCAGTGCACAACTGGGGGGGGGAACAGATACGCAGTATTTT
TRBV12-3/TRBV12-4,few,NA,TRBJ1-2,CATHKVSLVYGYTF,TGTGCCACCCATAAGGTCTCCCTAGTCTATGGCTACACCTTC
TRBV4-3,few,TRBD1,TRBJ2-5,CASSLTGGFPETQYF,TGCGCCAGCAGCCTTACAGGGGGATTTCCAGAGACCCAGTACTTC
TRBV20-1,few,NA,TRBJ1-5,CSASPVLGNQPQHF,TGCAGTGCTAGTCCCGTGTTAGGCAATCAGCCCCAGCATTTT
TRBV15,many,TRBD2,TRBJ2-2,CATRTSGRASNTGELFF,TGTGCCACCCGGACTAGCGGGAGGGCTTCGAACACCGGGGAGCTGTTTTTT
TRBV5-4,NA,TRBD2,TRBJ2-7,CASSTYPLAGGSYEQYF,TGTGCCAGCAGTACGTACCCACTAGCGGGAGGATCCTACGAGCAGTACTTC
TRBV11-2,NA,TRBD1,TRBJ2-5,CASSALRGETQYF,TGTGCCAGCAGCGCCCTCAGGGGGGAGACCCAGTACTTC
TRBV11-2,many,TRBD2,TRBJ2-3,CASSWTSGSTDTQYF,TGTGCCAGCAGCTGGACTAGCGGGAGCACAGATACGCAGTATTTT